Described below is a single TCR beta chain sequence and its context. The source of the sample is a study of blood T cell repertoires in COVID-19. This CDR3 has 12 amino acids. V was pared by 4 bases and J by 8 bases, with 4 bases of the junction left unmatched. CDR1 and CDR2 (germline): SQVTM, ANQGSEA. In the authors' workflow: Reference gene primers were amplified, and this amplification served to estimate nucleated cell counts. Assay used: immunoSEQ multiplex PCR; TCRdb lists only in-frame clones, some missing. The V and J calls and clone size were taken over from that table, and D and trimming were inferred from the DNA. The sample records around 100,000 clones, more than 75% being singletons.

The TCR sequence derives from a man aged 35 to 55 with acute or convalescent COVID-19. The specimen sequenced was peripheral blood. The chain recombines TRBV29-1 with TRBJ2-1, with 8 bases matching TRBD2. In nucleotides, the CDR3 is TGCAGCGTTGTGGTTAGCGGGGATGAGCAGTTCTTC. Its translation: CSVVVSGDEQFF.